The source of this T cell receptor beta chain is a study of shared clonotypes between healthy human individuals. Per the original data handling: Quality scores were absent from the junction-only immunoSEQ sequences, so filtering differed. The method was immunoSEQ multiplex PCR; TCRdb's version includes in-frame clones alone and lacks a portion of them. The DNA gave D and trimming, while V, J and clone size come from that table. Of about 480,000 clones detected, 79% appear once; the ten largest clones hold over 10%. There are 15 residues in the CDR3. Trimming took 7 bases from V and 3 from J; bases not matched to a gene: 6. Germline values: CDR1 MNHNS, CDR2 SASEGT.

This sequence originates from a woman aged 40 to 55 in good health. Some clones in this sample may be carry-over from other donors' samples. The sample taken for sequencing was PBMCs. V usage is TRBV6-1 and J usage is TRBJ2-3, with 11 bases that match TRBD1. The CDR3 is CASNTGQGETDTQYF. The CDR3, as DNA: TGTGCCAGCAATACGGGACAGGGGGAGACAGATACGCAGTATTTT.